These 31 T cell receptor beta chains were all obtained from the same sample, sequenced in a study of T cell responses to AZD1222 COVID-19 vaccine. The data were produced by immunoSEQ multiplex PCR, yet TCRdb's version contains in-frame clones alone and is incomplete. Seen here are around 63,000 clones, 85% to 90% observed once, and the top ten hold approximately 18%. The source material was peripheral blood, sampled on day 0 of AZD1222 vaccination. These receptors came from an adult in good health.

This chain links TRBV4-1 with TRBJ1-5; D ambiguous. Germline V gene data show CDR1 as MGHRA and CDR2 as YSYEKL. This CDR3 is 14 amino acids long. V dropped 4 bases and J dropped 0 bases, with 7 bases sitting between them. The CDR3: CASSRSGSNQPQHF. As DNA, the CDR3 is TGCGCCAGCAGCCGAAGTGGTAGCAATCAGCCCCAGCATTTT.

A note on this clone: Other DNA variants within this sample encode the same CDR3. The CDR3 sequence: CSVRTGADQPQHF. CDR3 DNA sequence: TGCAGCGTTAGGACGGGGGCCGATCAGCCCCAGCATTTT. The chain couples TRBV29-1 to TRBJ1-5; D might be TRBD1 (6 bases). Germline CDR1 is SQVTM and CDR2 is ANQGSEA. This CDR3 region has 13 residues. V gave up 5 bases and J gave up 5 bases, with 13 bases separating them.

This chain uses TRBV20-1 with TRBJ1-2, with TRBD1 matching over 8 bases. The germline V gene encodes CDR1 DFQATT and CDR2 SNEGSKA (reference sequence). The trim removed 3 bases at V and 5 bases at J, leaving 5 bases unmatched. CDR3 length: 13 residues. In DNA form, the CDR3 reads TGCAGTGCTAGTCCGGACAGGGATTATGGCTACACCTTC. Protein: CSASPDRDYGYTF.

The CDR3 loop is CASSLEASDTQYF. The CDR3 DNA reads TGTGCCAGCAGCTTAGAGGCCTCAGATACGCAGTATTTT. V usage is TRBV11-3 and J usage is TRBJ2-3; no firm D call. The CDR3 has 13 amino acids. The V gene lost 0 bases and the J gene lost 4 bases, with 5 bases spanning the gap. CDR1 is SGHNT, CDR2 YENEEA, per germline.

J is TRBJ1-5 and V is TRBV28; D is unclear. The CDR3 sequence is 16 residues long. CDR1 is MDHEN and CDR2 is SYDVKM in the germline V gene. Trimming left V 1 base short and J 2 bases short, with 12 bases between. The CDR3 region is CASSLLVGKGNQPQHF. CDR3 nucleotide sequence: TGTGCCAGCAGTTTATTGGTGGGCAAGGGCAATCAGCCCCAGCATTTT.

The J gene is TRBJ2-6, the V gene TRBV7-2; unclear D gene. Germline values: CDR1 SGHTA, CDR2 FQGNSA. This CDR3 has 17 residues. V lost 1 base and J 0 bases, leaving 10 bases between the germline ends. The CDR3 DNA sequence: TGTGCCAGCAGCTTAGGCGCAGGCGCCTCTGGGGCCAACGTCCTGACTTTC. As protein: CASSLGAGASGANVLTF.

The J gene is TRBJ1-1, the V gene TRBV7-9; TRBD1 might be the D (5 bases). The germline CDR1 and CDR2 sequences are SEHNR and FQNEAQ (reference sequence). CDR3 length equals 13 residues. Trimming pared 4 bases from V and 5 bases from J, leaving 11 bases between. CDR3 sequence reads: CASSSPGLTEAFF. The CDR3 coding sequence is TGTGCCAGCAGCTCCCCGGGACTGACTGAAGCTTTCTTT.

The rearrangement joins TRBV7-3 to TRBJ2-5; the match to TRBD2 covers 9 bases. The CDR3 totals 15 residues. V was clipped by 1 base and J by 1 base; unmatched bases: 1. Germline V lookup: CDR1 SGHTA, CDR2 FQGTGA. CDR3 DNA: TGTGCCAGCAGCTTAAGGCGGGGGGGCCAAGAGACCCAGTACTTC. Translating gives CASSLRRGGQETQYF.

CDR3 coding DNA: TGTGCCAGCAGCTTGGGGGCCCTGGGGCAGCCCCAGCATTTT. As protein: CASSLGALGQPQHF. The chain couples TRBV5-6 to TRBJ1-5; no clear D gene. The V gene's germline CDR1 is SGHDT and CDR2 YYEEEE. Deletions cut 0 bases from V and 7 bases from J, with 11 bases between. This CDR3 has 14 residues.

This sequence joins TRBV9 and TRBJ2-4; 7 bases line up with TRBD1. Trimming cost V 0 bases and J 2 bases; bases outside gene matches: 5. Germline assignment: CDR1 SGDLS and CDR2 YYNGEE. This CDR3 comprises 16 residues. The CDR3 DNA follows: TGTGCCAGCAGCGTAGAGGACAGGCCCCCCAAAAACATTCAGTACTTC. It translates to CASSVEDRPPKNIQYF.

This chain uses TRBV7-2 with TRBJ1-4; D gene uncertain. Germline V gene lookup returns CDR1 SGHTA and CDR2 FQGNSA. The V and J ends lost 3 bases and 0 bases respectively, with 5 bases between them. CDR3 length: 14 amino acids. CDR3: CASSLGATNEKLFF. The CDR3 DNA reads TGTGCCAGCAGCTTGGGAGCAACTAATGAAAAACTGTTTTTT.

V usage is TRBV6-1 and J usage is TRBJ1-1, with D possibly TRBD1 on 5 matching bases. The germline V gene encodes CDR1 MNHNS and CDR2 SASEGT. V was clipped by 1 base and J by 4 bases, with 10 bases between them. The CDR3 is 14 residues long. The CDR3: CASSEVGPPTEAFF. The DNA for the CDR3 is TGTGCCAGCAGTGAAGTGGGGCCCCCCACTGAAGCTTTCTTT.

V gene TRBV5-1 combines with J gene TRBJ1-4, with TRBD1 identical over 10 bases. Germline lookup yields CDR1 SGHRS and CDR2 YFSETQ. J was trimmed by 7 bases and V by 0 bases; bases with no gene match: 3. This CDR3 has 15 residues. CDR3 coding DNA: TGCGCCAGCAGCTTGGGCGGGACAGGGGTTGAAAAACTGTTTTTT. Amino acid sequence: CASSLGGTGVEKLFF.

This sequence joins TRBV20-1 and TRBJ1-4; D unclear. The CDR3 is 11 amino acids. From germline, CDR1 is DFQATT and CDR2 SNEGSKA (reference sequence). V dropped 3 bases and J dropped 8 bases, with 7 bases sitting between them. The CDR3 sequence is CSASSEEKLFF. In DNA, the CDR3 is TGCAGTGCTAGTTCCGAGGAAAAACTGTTTTTT.

The rearrangement uses TRBV11-2 and TRBJ2-7; 8 positions match TRBD1. V was clipped by 4 bases and J by 4 bases; unmatched bases: 9. Germline V gene lookup returns CDR1 SGHAT and CDR2 FQNNGV. The CDR3 consists of 15 residues. CDR3 sequence reads: CASSYGQGPSYEQYF. The CDR3 region has the DNA TGTGCCAGCAGCTACGGACAGGGCCCCTCTTACGAGCAGTACTTC.

The chain links TRBV28 to TRBJ1-5; D unclear. V dropped 6 bases and J dropped 1 base, with 7 bases sitting between them. CDR1 is MDHEN and CDR2 is SYDVKM in the germline V gene. There are 13 residues in the CDR3. The CDR3 DNA reads as TGTGCCAGCAGGAGCGGGAGCAATCAGCCCCAGCATTTT. This translates into CASRSGSNQPQHF.

This clone was recorded a few times. This chain joins TRBV7-8 and TRBJ2-7, with D perhaps TRBD1 (6 bases). Deletions cut 6 bases from V and 7 bases from J, with 16 bases between. The germline V gene has CDR1 SGHVS and CDR2 FQNEAQ. The CDR3 consists of 13 residues. DNA of the CDR3: TGTGCCAGCAGGAGTTTGGGGGCGAGGGAGCAGTACTTC. Protein product: CASRSLGAREQYF.

This chain connects TRBV7-3 to TRBJ2-2, with 8 bases matching TRBD1. The V gene's germline CDR1 is SGHTA and CDR2 FQGTGA. The ends lost 2 bases at V and 0 bases at J; junction bases unmatched: 5. The CDR3 is made up of 17 amino acids. DNA of the CDR3: TGTGCCAGCAGCTTAGCCGCGACAGGGGCGAACACCGGGGAGCTGTTTTTT. Protein product: CASSLAATGANTGELFF.

The rearrangement links TRBV7-6 to TRBJ2-1, with TRBD2 identical over 10 bases. Germline V lookup: CDR1 SGHVS, CDR2 FNYEAQ. With 1 base clipped from V and 10 bases from J, the junction kept 7 bases outside the gene matches. The CDR3 length is 15 residues. The CDR3 DNA reads as TGTGCCAGCAGCTTAGGGAGCGGGGGGGCATCCGAGCAGTTCTTC. Translated, it gives CASSLGSGGASEQFF.

This chain links TRBV4-1 with TRBJ2-7, with unresolved D. This CDR3 has 15 amino acids. The germline gives CDR1 MGHRA, CDR2 YSYEKL. Trimming cost V 1 base and J 1 base, with 11 bases left between them. CDR3 amino acids: CASSQGVFPSYEQYF. CDR3 sequence (DNA): TGCGCCAGCAGCCAAGGCGTGTTCCCTTCCTACGAGCAGTACTTC.

The chain combines TRBV29-1 with TRBJ1-2, with 9 bases fitting TRBD1. The CDR3 totals 13 residues. Germline CDR1 reads SQVTM; CDR2 reads ANQGSEA. Trimming at V came to 6 bases and at J to 6 bases, leaving 8 bases not matched to a gene. The CDR3 is CSVIGQGIDGYTF. In DNA, the CDR3 is TGCAGCGTCATAGGACAGGGGATCGATGGCTACACCTTC.

The gene calls are TRBV5-1 and TRBJ1-2; D remains unclear. With 0 bases removed from V and 8 bases from J, the gap between germline ends came to 8 bases. This CDR3 is 12 amino acids long. Germline CDR1 and CDR2: SGHRS and YFSETQ. The CDR3 region is CASSLEGSGYTF. The CDR3 DNA follows: TGCGCCAGCAGCTTGGAGGGATCCGGCTACACCTTC. The full variable domain, its missing parts supplied by reference TRBV5-1 and TRBJ1-2, is KAGVTQTPRYLIKTRGQQVTLSCSPISGHRSVSWYQQTPGQGLQFLFEYFSETQRNKGNFPGRFSGRQFSNSRSEMNVSTLELGDSALYLCASSLEGSGYTFGSGTRLTVV.

This clone has a handful of counts. The chain is built from TRBV7-9 and TRBJ1-2; D remains unclear. The ends were cut back, 7 bases at V and 0 bases at J, with 15 bases in the middle. Germline-derived CDR1 and CDR2 are SEHNR and FQNEAQ (reference sequence). CDR3 length: 15 amino acids. Here the CDR3 reads CASTPPTGSNYGYTF. The CDR3 DNA follows: TGTGCCAGCACCCCCCCAACGGGGTCTAACTATGGCTACACCTTC. Filled out from reference TRBV7-9 and TRBJ1-2, the complete variable domain reads DTGVSQNPRHKITKRGQNVTFRCDPISEHNRLYWYRQTLGQGPEFLTYFQNEAQLEKSRLLSDRFSAERPKGSFSTLEIQRTEQGDSAMYLCASTPPTGSNYGYTFGSGTRLTVV.

The rearrangement uses TRBV19 and TRBJ1-2, with TRBD1 identical over 7 bases. The germline gives CDR1 LNHDA, CDR2 SQIVND (reference sequence). This CDR3 is built from 13 residues. The J segment lost 2 bases and the V segment lost 6 bases, leaving 3 bases of the junction unmatched. The CDR3 loop reads CASRPDRNYGYTF. CDR3 bases: TGTGCCAGTAGACCGGACAGGAACTATGGCTACACCTTC.

This clone is medium-sized. The CDR3 is CASSDWTSGGGRAYEQYF. The CDR3, as DNA: TGTGCCAGCAGTGACTGGACTAGCGGGGGAGGAAGGGCCTACGAGCAGTACTTC. This chain links TRBV6-1 with TRBJ2-7; 13 nucleotides line up with TRBD2. This CDR3 region has 18 residues. Germline values: CDR1 MNHNS, CDR2 SASEGT. The trim removed 3 bases at V and 2 bases at J, leaving 10 bases unmatched.

The rearrangement links TRBV29-1 to TRBJ1-2; D possibly corresponds to TRBD1 (5 bases). The length of the CDR3 is 11 residues. V was pared by 6 bases and J by 7 bases, with 12 bases between. Germline loops: CDR1 SQVTM, CDR2 ANQGSEA. The CDR3 loop is CSVWGGRGYTF. As DNA, the CDR3 is TGCAGCGTGTGGGGCGGTCGTGGCTACACCTTC.

This chain joins TRBV19 and TRBJ1-3, with D perhaps TRBD1 (5 bases). Germline V lookup: CDR1 LNHDA, CDR2 SQIVND (reference sequence). CDR3 length equals 14 residues. Trimming removed 4 bases from V and 0 bases from J, with 7 bases in between. The CDR3 loop is CASSTGSSGNTIYF. For the CDR3, the DNA is TGTGCCAGTAGTACAGGGAGCTCTGGAAACACCATATATTTT.

CDR3: CASKLSTPLVYEQYF. The CDR3 DNA follows: TGTGCCAGCAAACTATCGACTCCTTTGGTCTACGAGCAGTACTTC. V is TRBV6-5 and J is TRBJ2-7; D remains unclear. This CDR3 has 15 amino acids. CDR1 MNHEY and CDR2 SVGAGI come from the germline V gene. Trimming took 7 bases from V and 3 from J, leaving 19 bases between them.

The rearrangement links TRBV30 to TRBJ1-5; D perhaps matches TRBD1 (6 bases). CDR3 length: 14 residues. Trimming removed 1 base at V and 7 bases at J, with 14 bases between. Germline-derived CDR1 and CDR2 are GTSNPN and SVGIG (reference sequence). CDR3 residues: CAWSGWGARQPQHF. Here the CDR3 DNA reads TGTGCCTGGAGTGGGTGGGGGGCGAGACAGCCCCAGCATTTT.

This chain connects TRBV11-3 to TRBJ2-7; TRBD2 matches at 11 bases. Germline V gives CDR1 SGHNT, CDR2 YENEEA. The CDR3 contains 17 residues. Germline trimming cut 1 base from V and 5 bases from J; bases unmatched to any gene: 10. CDR3 in DNA: TGTGCCAGCAGCTTAGGAGTAGCGGGGGGGCGTATCGACGAGCAGTACTTC. Residues: CASSLGVAGGRIDEQYF.

The chain recombines TRBV9 with TRBJ1-1, with D possibly TRBD1 on 6 matching bases. V was cut by 2 bases and J by 3 bases, with 11 bases left in between. CDR1 and CDR2 (germline): SGDLS, YYNGEE. This CDR3 spans 14 amino acids. Here the CDR3 DNA reads TGTGCCAGCAGCGTCGGAGGGGGTCACACTGAAGCTTTCTTT. Amino acids: CASSVGGGHTEAFF.